The present TCR beta chain was sequenced within a study of CD8 T cells in Susac syndrome. This clonotype was picked up a small number of times. Its antigen is currently unknown. After extraction with the RNeasy kit, about 0.5 to 1 ug of the RNA was reverse transcribed using random hexamers. TCRdb fed the immunoSEQ multiplex PCR reads into MiXCR, producing one record per CDR3 protein. The sample holds hundreds of thousands of distinct CDR3 sequences, about 91% seen once. The multiple sclerosis controls were treatment-naive patients with relapsing-remitting disease that was stable or active. The CD8+ and CD4+ T cells were negatively isolated, with the TEMRA cells enriched by FACS. General observations from the study: The study's TCR sequencing and HLA analysis drew on a certain number of individuals. That number was acknowledged as relatively small.

This CDR3 contains 12 residues. V was trimmed by 12 bases and J by 0 bases, leaving 7 bases between them. Germline V lookup: CDR1 KGHDR, CDR2 SFDVKD. The genes are TRBV24-1 and TRBJ2-2; D call uncertain. This clonotype originated in a human donor with multiple sclerosis. The sample taken for sequencing was CD8+ T cells from PBMCs. CDR3 coding DNA: TGTGCCGTCAGACCGAACACCGGGGAGCTGTTTTTT. Residues: CAVRPNTGELFF.